These 20 T cell receptor beta chains were sequenced from one sample in a study of shared clonotypes between healthy human individuals. Sequencing was performed with immunoSEQ multiplex PCR; in TCRdb, only in-frame clones are kept and a portion is missing. The table records millions of clones, 85% to 95% of them present only once. Specimen: naive CD4+ T cells from PBMCs. Subset: CD45RA+ positively selected. The receptors were gathered from a man between 18 and 35 years old in good health. Some clones in this sample may be carry-over from other donors' samples.

For the CDR3, the DNA is TGCGCCAGCAGCGGGGGGCAAGCGGGAGTCTACGAGCAGTACTTC. Its translation is CASSGGQAGVYEQYF. This chain connects TRBV5-1 to TRBJ2-7, with 8 bases aligning to TRBD2. The germline gives CDR1 SGHRS, CDR2 YFSETQ. CDR3 length: 15 residues. The junction had 9 bases not matched to a gene; V was cut back by 4 bases and J by 3 bases.

The gene calls are TRBV11-3 and TRBJ2-1; D tentatively fits TRBD1 or TRBD2 (5 bases each). This CDR3 is 13 amino acids long. Germline V CDR1 and CDR2: SGHNT, YENEEA. With 5 bases removed from V and 9 bases from J, the gap between germline ends came to 14 bases. The chain's CDR3 is CASSPVVGGEQFF. In DNA, the CDR3 is TGTGCCAGCAGCCCCGTGGTTGGGGGTGAGCAGTTCTTC.

This clone was observed a handful of times. The chain employs TRBV10-2 and TRBJ1-5; D call uncertain. The germline V gene has CDR1 WSHSY and CDR2 SAAADI. Trimming removed 0 bases from V and 4 bases from J, with 4 bases in between. The CDR3 is 13 amino acids. In DNA, the CDR3 is TGCGCCAGCAGTGAGTCACGGAATCAGCCCCAGCATTTT. Residues: CASSESRNQPQHF.

As regards this clone: Other DNA sequences of this sample code for an identical CDR3. The chain carries TRBV5-1 and TRBJ1-3; D is ambiguous. The germline gives CDR1 SGHRS, CDR2 YFSETQ. Trimming took off 0 bases at V and 4 bases at J, with 8 bases between the two ends. CDR3 length: 14 amino acids. DNA for the CDR3: TGCGCCAGCAGCTTGGCAGGAACCGGAAACACCATATATTTT. This gives the protein CASSLAGTGNTIYF.

The rearrangement joins TRBV5-6 to TRBJ2-5; no firm D call. Germline-derived CDR1 and CDR2 are SGHDT and YYEEEE. The CDR3 is 14 residues long. V was clipped by 0 bases and J by 5 bases, with 11 bases between them. The CDR3 reads CASSLDLRGETQYF. The DNA of the CDR3 is TGTGCCAGCAGCTTGGACCTACGAGGCGAGACCCAGTACTTC.

On this clone: The sample carries other DNA sequences with the same CDR3. The V call is TRBV5-6, the J call TRBJ2-7; 9 bases fit TRBD1. Germline CDR1 and CDR2: SGHDT and YYEEEE. V dropped 4 bases and J dropped 5; count of bases not matched to a gene: 4. This CDR3 has 13 residues. CDR3 amino acids: CASSLTGGDEQYF. Here the CDR3 DNA reads TGTGCCAGCAGCCTGACAGGGGGGGACGAGCAGTACTTC.

The chain has TRBV4-3 and TRBJ1-2; D perhaps matches TRBD1 (6 bases). The CDR3 is 15 amino acids. V lost 2 bases, J lost 1 base, and 11 bases lay in between. Looked up from germline, CDR1 is LGHNA and CDR2 is YSLEER. CDR3 nucleotides: TGCGCCAGCAGCCAAATGGGGGGCAGTAACTATGGCTACACCTTC. This translates into CASSQMGGSNYGYTF.

V and J are TRBV7-8 and TRBJ1-2; D is perhaps TRBD1 (6 bases). From germline, CDR1 is SGHVS and CDR2 FQNEAQ. Trimming pared 1 base from V and 8 bases from J, leaving 20 bases between. The CDR3 spans 16 residues. The CDR3 loop reads CASSLEGQIQAWGYTF. The CDR3 region has the DNA TGTGCCAGCAGCTTAGAAGGACAGATACAAGCGTGGGGCTACACCTTC.

This rearrangement joins TRBV27 to TRBJ2-7; TRBD1 aligns across 9 bases. Germline V CDR1 and CDR2: MNHEY, SMNVEV (reference sequence). The CDR3 length is 15 residues. J was trimmed by 3 bases and V by 6 bases; bases with no gene match: 9. The CDR3 here is CASSPDGQGNYEQYF. For the CDR3, the DNA is TGTGCCAGCAGCCCCGACGGACAGGGGAACTACGAGCAGTACTTC.

As for this clone: Other DNA sequences in the same sample also yield this CDR3. The CDR3 reads CASSPNTGELFF. The CDR3 coding sequence is TGTGCCAGCAGCCCGAACACCGGGGAGCTGTTTTTT. This chain links TRBV6-5 with TRBJ2-2; D gene unclear. The CDR3 extends over 12 amino acids. Germline V gene lookup returns CDR1 MNHEY and CDR2 SVGAGI. Trimming left V 6 bases short and J 0 bases short, with 2 bases between.

The gene calls are TRBV5-4 and TRBJ2-5; 9 nucleotides agree with TRBD2. Looked up from germline, CDR1 is SGHNT and CDR2 is YYREEE (reference sequence). The CDR3 contains 16 residues. Trimming took 1 base from V and 4 from J; bases not matched to a gene: 8. The CDR3 region is CASSLTSGFVRETQYF. The CDR3 DNA reads TGTGCCAGCAGCTTGACTAGCGGGTTTGTTAGAGAGACCCAGTACTTC.

The count of this clone is one. V gene TRBV7-2 combines with J gene TRBJ2-7; 8 bases fit TRBD2. Losses at the gene ends were 6 bases for V and 1 base for J; bases not matched to a gene: 5. Germline V gives CDR1 SGHTA, CDR2 FQGNSA. This CDR3 region has 14 residues. The CDR3 reads CASRFRGGSYEQYF. The DNA for the CDR3 is TGTGCCAGCAGATTTCGGGGGGGTTCCTACGAGCAGTACTTC. Using reference TRBV7-2 and TRBJ2-7 for the parts outside the CDR3, the full variable domain is GAGVSQSPSNKVTEKGKDVELRCDPISGHTALYWYRQSLGQGLEFLIYFQGNSAPDKSGLPSDRFSAERTGGSVSTLTIQRTQQEDSAVYLCASRFRGGSYEQYFGPGTRLTVT.

The rearrangement uses TRBV7-3 and TRBJ2-3; 7 bases are shared with TRBD2. The length of the CDR3 is 17 residues. J gave up 2 bases and V 5 bases, and 13 bases lay outside the gene matches. Germline values: CDR1 SGHTA, CDR2 FQGTGA. The CDR3 coding sequence is TGTGCCAGCAGCCTTTTTGGTTCAGCGGGATTCACAGATACGCAGTATTTT. Protein sequence: CASSLFGSAGFTDTQYF.

Notes on this clone: The same CDR3 is also encoded by other DNA sequences in this sample. The rearrangement links TRBV2 to TRBJ1-5, with 10 positions matching TRBD1. The V and J ends lost 4 bases and 5 bases, in that order; junction bases with no gene match: 2. The CDR3 is 14 residues long. Germline CDR1 is SNHLY and CDR2 is FYNNEI. The CDR3 region has the DNA TGTGCCAGCAGTGGGGACAGGGGTTATCAGCCCCAGCATTTT. Protein sequence: CASSGDRGYQPQHF.

V usage is TRBV5-4 and J usage is TRBJ2-7; 12 bases are a match to TRBD2. The CDR3 is 16 amino acids. Germline assignment: CDR1 SGHNT and CDR2 YYREEE (reference sequence). V shed 2 bases and J 0 bases; nucleotides not matched to a gene: 3. The CDR3 reads CASSFGLAGYSYEQYF. The CDR3 coding sequence is TGTGCCAGCAGCTTCGGACTAGCGGGGTACTCCTACGAGCAGTACTTC.

The gene calls are TRBV5-6 and TRBJ2-7; 11 positions match TRBD2. CDR3 length: 19 residues. Germline V gene lookup returns CDR1 SGHDT and CDR2 YYEEEE. Trimming removed 4 bases from V and 2 bases from J; junction bases left unmatched: 17. The CDR3 sequence is CASSPPGSTTSGSPYEQYF. CDR3 coding DNA: TGTGCCAGCAGCCCTCCGGGGTCTACTACTAGCGGGAGTCCCTACGAGCAGTACTTC. Based on the CDR3 plus reference TRBV5-6 and TRBJ2-7, the full variable domain is DAGVTQSPTHLIKTRGQQVTLRCSPKSGHDTVSWYQQALGQGPQFIFQYYEEEERQRGNFPDRFSGHQFPNYSSELNVNALLLGDSALYLCASSPPGSTTSGSPYEQYFGPGTRLTVT.

This chain connects TRBV2 to TRBJ2-3, with D unresolved. Germline CDR1 SNHLY, CDR2 FYNNEI. The V and J ends lost 8 bases and 0 bases respectively, with 6 bases between them. The CDR3 extends over 12 amino acids. The CDR3 loop is CASRLSTDTQYF. In nucleotides, the CDR3 is TGTGCCAGCCGACTTAGCACAGATACGCAGTATTTT.

This chain uses TRBV4-1 with TRBJ2-7, with a tentative D call TRBD2 (6 bases). This CDR3 comprises 15 residues. Germline V gives CDR1 MGHRA, CDR2 YSYEKL. V was shortened by 1 base and J by 0 bases, with 10 bases between the two germline ends. In DNA, the CDR3 is TGCGCCAGCAGCCAAGTTAGCGGCCTCTCCTACGAGCAGTACTTC. Its protein product is CASSQVSGLSYEQYF.

The chain is built from TRBV7-2 and TRBJ2-1; 7 bases are shared with TRBD2. Germline CDR1 and CDR2: SGHTA and FQGNSA. J lost 7 bases, V lost 5 bases, and 11 bases had no gene match. This CDR3 region has 15 residues. The CDR3 protein is CASSPQGGSRNEQFF. CDR3 DNA: TGTGCCAGCAGCCCCCAGGGCGGGAGTCGGAATGAGCAGTTCTTC.

The CDR3 spells CASSVAYGGGSYNEQFF. The CDR3 DNA reads as TGTGCCAGCAGCGTAGCGTACGGGGGTGGTTCCTACAATGAGCAGTTCTTC. The rearrangement joins TRBV9 to TRBJ2-1; TRBD2 is a possible D gene (6 bases). Trimming took 0 bases from V and 1 from J, leaving 14 bases between them. The CDR3 sequence is 17 residues long. The germline gives CDR1 SGDLS, CDR2 YYNGEE.